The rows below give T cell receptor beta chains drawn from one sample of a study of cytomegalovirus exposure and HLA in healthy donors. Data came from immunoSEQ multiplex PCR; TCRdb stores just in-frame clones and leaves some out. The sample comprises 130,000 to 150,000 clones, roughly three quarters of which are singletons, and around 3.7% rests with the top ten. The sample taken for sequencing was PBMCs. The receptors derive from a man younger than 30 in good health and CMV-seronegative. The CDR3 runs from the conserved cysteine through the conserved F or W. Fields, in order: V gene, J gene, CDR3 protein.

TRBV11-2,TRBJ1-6,CASTVQGGHNSPLHF
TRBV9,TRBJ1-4,CASSGGDRLNEKLFF
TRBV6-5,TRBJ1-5,CASSDLEGQPQHF
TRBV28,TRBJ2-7,CASSQTYEQYF
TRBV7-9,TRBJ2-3,CASSSLLAAVIDTQYF
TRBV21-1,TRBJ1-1,CASSKGGGVNTEAFF
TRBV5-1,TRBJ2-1,CASSLGWGGPSSYNEQFF
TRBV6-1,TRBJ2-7,CATSRTYEQYF
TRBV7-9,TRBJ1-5,CASSLTGGSQPQHF
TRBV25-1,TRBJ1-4,CASSEGDRAWGKLFF
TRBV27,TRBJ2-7,CASSLGLAGEQYF
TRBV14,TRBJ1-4,CASSPAGVTNEKLFF
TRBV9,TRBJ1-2,CASSVGNTNYGYTF
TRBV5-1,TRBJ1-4,CASSLGGEELFF
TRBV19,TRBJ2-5,CASSIERGLRETQYF
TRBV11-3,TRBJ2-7,CASSTRLGTGTREQYF
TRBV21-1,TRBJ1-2,CASIAGRDRLFYGYGYTF
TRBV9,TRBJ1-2,CASSAGTALYGYTF
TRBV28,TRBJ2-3,CASSPGLAGATDTQYF
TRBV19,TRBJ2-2,CASSTGQVTVPNTGELFF
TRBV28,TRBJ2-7,CASSSGRGGKYF
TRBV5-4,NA,CASSPRGGVGEQYF
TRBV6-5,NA,CASSHVGTGDYEQYF
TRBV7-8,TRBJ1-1,CASSETVNTEAFF